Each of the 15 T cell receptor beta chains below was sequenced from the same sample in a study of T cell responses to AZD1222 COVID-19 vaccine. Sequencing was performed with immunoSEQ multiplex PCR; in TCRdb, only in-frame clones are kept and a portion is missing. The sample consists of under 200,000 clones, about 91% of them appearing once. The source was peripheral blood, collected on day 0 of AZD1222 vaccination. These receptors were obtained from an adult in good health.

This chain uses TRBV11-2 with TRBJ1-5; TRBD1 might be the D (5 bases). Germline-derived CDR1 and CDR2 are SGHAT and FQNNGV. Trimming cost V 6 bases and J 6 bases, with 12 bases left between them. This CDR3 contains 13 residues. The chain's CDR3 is CASSWTQGQPQHF. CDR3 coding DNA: TGTGCCAGCAGTTGGACTCAGGGTCAGCCCCAGCATTTT. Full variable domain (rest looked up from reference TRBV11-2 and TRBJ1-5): EAGVAQSPRYKIIEKRQSVAFWCNPISGHATLYWYQQILGQGPKLLIQFQNNGVVDDSQLPKDRFSAERLKGVDSTLKIQPAKLEDSAVYLCASSWTQGQPQHFGDGTRLSIL.

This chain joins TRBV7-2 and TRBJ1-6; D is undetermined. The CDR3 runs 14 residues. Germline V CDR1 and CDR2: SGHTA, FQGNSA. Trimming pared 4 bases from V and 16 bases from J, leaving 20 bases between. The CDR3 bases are TGTGCCAGCAGCTACAATCCCGATTCGGGCCCGCTCCACTTT. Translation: CASSYNPDSGPLHF.

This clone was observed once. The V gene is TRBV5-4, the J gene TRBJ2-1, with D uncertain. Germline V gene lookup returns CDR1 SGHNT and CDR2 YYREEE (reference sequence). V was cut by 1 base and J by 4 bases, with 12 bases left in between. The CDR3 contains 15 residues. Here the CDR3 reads CASSLHPTPYNEQFF. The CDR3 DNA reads TGTGCCAGCAGCTTGCACCCGACCCCTTACAATGAGCAGTTCTTC. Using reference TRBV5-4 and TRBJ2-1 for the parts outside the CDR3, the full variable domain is ETGVTQSPTHLIKTRGQQVTLRCSSQSGHNTVSWYQQALGQGPQFIFQYYREEENGRGNFPPRFSGLQFPNYSSELNVNALELDDSALYLCASSLHPTPYNEQFFGPGTRLTVL.

The CDR3 spells CASNNLPGNTGELFF. CDR3 bases: TGTGCCAGTAACAATCTTCCCGGGAACACCGGGGAGCTGTTTTTT. This chain connects TRBV19 to TRBJ2-2; D gene uncertain. The V gene's germline CDR1 is LNHDA and CDR2 SQIVND (reference sequence). The CDR3 is 15 residues long. With 7 bases removed from V and 1 base from J, the gap between germline ends came to 13 bases.

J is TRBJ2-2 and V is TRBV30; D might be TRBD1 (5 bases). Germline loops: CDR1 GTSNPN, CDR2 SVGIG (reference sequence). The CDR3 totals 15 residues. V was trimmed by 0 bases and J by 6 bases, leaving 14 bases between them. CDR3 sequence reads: CAWSVKGPRAGELFF. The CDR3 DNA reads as TGTGCCTGGAGTGTAAAGGGCCCCAGGGCCGGGGAGCTGTTTTTT.

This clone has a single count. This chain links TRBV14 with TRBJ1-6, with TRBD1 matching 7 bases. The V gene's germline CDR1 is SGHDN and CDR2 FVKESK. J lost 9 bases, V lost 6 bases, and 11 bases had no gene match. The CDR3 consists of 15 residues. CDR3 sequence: CASSQRTGLGSPLHF. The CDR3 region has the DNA TGTGCCAGCAGTCAACGGACAGGTTTGGGTTCACCCCTCCACTTT.

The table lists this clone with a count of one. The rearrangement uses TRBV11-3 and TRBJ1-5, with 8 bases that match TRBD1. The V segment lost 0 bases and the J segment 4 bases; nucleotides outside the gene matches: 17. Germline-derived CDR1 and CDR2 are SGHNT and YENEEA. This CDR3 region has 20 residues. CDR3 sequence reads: CASSLDPHLGQGLGNQPQHF. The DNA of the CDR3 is TGTGCCAGCAGCTTAGACCCCCATCTAGGACAGGGTTTAGGAAATCAGCCCCAGCATTTT.

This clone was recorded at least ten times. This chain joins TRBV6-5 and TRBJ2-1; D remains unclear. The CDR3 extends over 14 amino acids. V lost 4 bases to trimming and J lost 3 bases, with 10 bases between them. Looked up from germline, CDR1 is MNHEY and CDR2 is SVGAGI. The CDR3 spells CASSLFAGYNEQFF. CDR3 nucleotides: TGTGCCAGCAGTTTATTCGCAGGCTACAATGAGCAGTTCTTC.

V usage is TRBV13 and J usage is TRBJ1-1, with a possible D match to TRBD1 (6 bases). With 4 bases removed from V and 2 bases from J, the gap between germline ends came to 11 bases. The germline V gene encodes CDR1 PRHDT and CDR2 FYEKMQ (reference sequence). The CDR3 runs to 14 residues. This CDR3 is CASSSPTGNTEAFF. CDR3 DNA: TGTGCCAGCAGCTCCCCGACAGGTAACACTGAAGCTTTCTTT.

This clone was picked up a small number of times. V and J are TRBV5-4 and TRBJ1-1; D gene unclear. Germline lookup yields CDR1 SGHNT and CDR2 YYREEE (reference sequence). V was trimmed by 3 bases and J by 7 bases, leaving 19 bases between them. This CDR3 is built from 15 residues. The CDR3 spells CASSSAKGRVVEAFF. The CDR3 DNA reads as TGTGCCAGCAGCTCGGCTAAGGGAAGGGTGGTTGAAGCTTTCTTT.

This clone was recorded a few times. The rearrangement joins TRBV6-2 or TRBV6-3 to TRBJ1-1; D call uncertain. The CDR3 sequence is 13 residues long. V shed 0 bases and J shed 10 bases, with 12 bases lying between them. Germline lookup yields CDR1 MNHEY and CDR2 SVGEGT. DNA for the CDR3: TGTGCCAGCAGTTACTCGAACCGAATGGGAGCTTTCTTT. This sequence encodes CASSYSNRMGAFF.

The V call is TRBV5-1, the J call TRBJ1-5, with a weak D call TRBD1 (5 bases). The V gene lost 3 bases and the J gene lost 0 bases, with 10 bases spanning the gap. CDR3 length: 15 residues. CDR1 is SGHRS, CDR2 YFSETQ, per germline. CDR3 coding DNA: TGCGCCAGCAGCTGGTGGGGGGATAGCAATCAGCCCCAGCATTTT. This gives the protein CASSWWGDSNQPQHF.

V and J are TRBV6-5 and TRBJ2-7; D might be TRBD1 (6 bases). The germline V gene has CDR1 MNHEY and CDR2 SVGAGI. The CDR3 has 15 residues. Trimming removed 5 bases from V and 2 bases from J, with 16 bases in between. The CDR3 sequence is CASSPRGGSTYEQYF. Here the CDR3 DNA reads TGTGCCAGCAGTCCAAGAGGGGGAAGTACCTACGAGCAGTACTTC.

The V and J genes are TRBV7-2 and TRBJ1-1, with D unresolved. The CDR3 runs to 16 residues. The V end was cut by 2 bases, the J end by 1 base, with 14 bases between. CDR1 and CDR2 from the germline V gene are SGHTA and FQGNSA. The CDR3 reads CASSLSFAPANTEAFF. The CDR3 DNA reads TGTGCCAGCAGCTTAAGCTTCGCGCCAGCGAACACTGAAGCTTTCTTT.

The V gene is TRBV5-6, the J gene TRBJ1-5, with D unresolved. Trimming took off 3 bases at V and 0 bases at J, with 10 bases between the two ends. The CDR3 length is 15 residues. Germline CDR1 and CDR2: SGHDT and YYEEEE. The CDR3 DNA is TGTGCCAGCAGCTCGCAAACCAGTAGCAATCAGCCCCAGCATTTT. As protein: CASSSQTSSNQPQHF.